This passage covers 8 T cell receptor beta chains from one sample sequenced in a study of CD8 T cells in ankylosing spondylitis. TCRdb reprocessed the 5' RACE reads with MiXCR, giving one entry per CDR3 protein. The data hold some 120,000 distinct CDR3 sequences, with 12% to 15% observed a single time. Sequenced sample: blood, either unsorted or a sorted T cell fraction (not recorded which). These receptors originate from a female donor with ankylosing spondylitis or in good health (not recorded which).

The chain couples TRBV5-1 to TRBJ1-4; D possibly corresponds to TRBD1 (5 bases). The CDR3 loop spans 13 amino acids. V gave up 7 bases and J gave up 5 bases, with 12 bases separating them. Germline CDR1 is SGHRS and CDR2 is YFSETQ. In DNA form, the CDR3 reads TGCGCCAGCCTCCGGGACGGGAATGAAAAACTGTTTTTT. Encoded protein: CASLRDGNEKLFF. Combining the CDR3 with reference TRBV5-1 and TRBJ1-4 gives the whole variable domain KAGVTQTPRYLIKTRGQQVTLSCSPISGHRSVSWYQQTPGQGLQFLFEYFSETQRNKGNFPGRFSGRQFSNSRSEMNVSTLELGDSALYLCASLRDGNEKLFFGSGTQLSVL.

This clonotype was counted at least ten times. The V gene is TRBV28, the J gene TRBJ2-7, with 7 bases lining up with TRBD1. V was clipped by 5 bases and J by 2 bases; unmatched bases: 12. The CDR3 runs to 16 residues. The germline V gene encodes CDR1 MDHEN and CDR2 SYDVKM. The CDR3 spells CASSPRTGRDTYEQYF. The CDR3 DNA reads TGTGCCAGCAGTCCACGGACAGGACGGGACACCTACGAGCAGTACTTC.

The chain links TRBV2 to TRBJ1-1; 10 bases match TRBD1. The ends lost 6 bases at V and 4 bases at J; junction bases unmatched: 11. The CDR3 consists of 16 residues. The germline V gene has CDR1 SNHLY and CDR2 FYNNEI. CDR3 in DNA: TGTGCCAGCAGCGGATGGGACAGGGGTTTGCGCACTGAAGCTTTCTTT. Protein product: CASSGWDRGLRTEAFF.

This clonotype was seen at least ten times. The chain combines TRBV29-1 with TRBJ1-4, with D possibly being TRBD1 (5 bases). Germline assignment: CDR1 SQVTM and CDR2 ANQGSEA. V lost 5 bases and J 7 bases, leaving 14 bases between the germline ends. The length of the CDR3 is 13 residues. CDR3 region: CSVPQGIGEKLFF. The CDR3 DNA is TGCAGCGTTCCCCAGGGAATTGGTGAAAAACTGTTTTTT.

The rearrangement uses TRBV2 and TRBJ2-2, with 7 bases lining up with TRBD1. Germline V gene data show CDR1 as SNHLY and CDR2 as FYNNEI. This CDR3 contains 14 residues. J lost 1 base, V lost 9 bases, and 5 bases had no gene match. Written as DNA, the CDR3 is TGTGCCAGTAAGGGACAGATGAACACCGGGGAGCTGTTTTTT. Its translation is CASKGQMNTGELFF.

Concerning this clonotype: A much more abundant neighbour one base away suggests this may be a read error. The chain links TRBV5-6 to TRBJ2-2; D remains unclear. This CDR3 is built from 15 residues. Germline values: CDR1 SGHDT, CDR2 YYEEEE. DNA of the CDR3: TGTGCCAGCAGCCTACCGGGCCTGAACACCGCGGAGCTGTTTTTT. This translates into CASSLPGLNTAELFF. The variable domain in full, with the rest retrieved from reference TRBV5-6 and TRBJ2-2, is DAGVTQSPTHLIKTRGQQVTLRCSPKSGHDTVSWYQQALGQGPQFIFQYYEEEERQRGNFPDRFSGHQFPNYSSELNVNALLLGDSALYLCASSLPGLNTAELFFGEGSRLTVL.

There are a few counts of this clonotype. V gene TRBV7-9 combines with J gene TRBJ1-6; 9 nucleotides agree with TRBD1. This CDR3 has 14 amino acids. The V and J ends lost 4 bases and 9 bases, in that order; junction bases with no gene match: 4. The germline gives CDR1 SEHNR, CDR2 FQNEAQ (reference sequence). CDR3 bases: TGTGCCAGCAGCTCCGGGACAGGGATTTCACCCCTCCACTTT. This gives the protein CASSSGTGISPLHF.

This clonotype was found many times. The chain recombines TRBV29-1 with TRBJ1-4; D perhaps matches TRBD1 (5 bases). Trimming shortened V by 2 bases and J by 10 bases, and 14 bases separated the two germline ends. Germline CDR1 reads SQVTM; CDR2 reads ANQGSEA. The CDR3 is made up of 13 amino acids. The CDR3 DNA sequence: TGCAGCGTTGAAATGGGAGGGGACGGAAAACTGTTTTTT. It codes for CSVEMGGDGKLFF.